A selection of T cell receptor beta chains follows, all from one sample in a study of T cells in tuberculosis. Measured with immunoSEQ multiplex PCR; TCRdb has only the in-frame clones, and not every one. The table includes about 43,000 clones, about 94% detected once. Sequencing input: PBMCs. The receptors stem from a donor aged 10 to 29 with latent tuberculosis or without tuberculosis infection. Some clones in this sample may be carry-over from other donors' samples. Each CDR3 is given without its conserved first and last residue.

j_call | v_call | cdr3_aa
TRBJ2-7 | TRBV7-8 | ASSLGLRGEQY
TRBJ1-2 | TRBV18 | ASSAIPGQVVGYT
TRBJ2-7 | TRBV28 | ASSFFSGYEQY
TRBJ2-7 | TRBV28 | ASSSPWTGVGDEQY
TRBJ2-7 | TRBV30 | AWGGTGKMYEQY
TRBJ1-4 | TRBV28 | ASSFMGTGGGSGEKLF
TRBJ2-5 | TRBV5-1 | ASSLDMETQY
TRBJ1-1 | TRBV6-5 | ASSYTYRGNTEAF
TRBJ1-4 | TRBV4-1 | ASSQVDRGIGEKLF
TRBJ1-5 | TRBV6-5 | ASSPRQGFGQPQH
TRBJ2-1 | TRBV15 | ATSLTSGRNNEQF
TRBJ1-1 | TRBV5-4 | ASSPVTNTEAF
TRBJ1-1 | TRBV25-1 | ASSFGTGHTEAF
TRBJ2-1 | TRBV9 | ASSARQGKVAGVSYNEQF
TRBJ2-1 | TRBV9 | ASSEEGSGAYNEQF
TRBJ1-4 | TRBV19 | ASSPTGRENLF
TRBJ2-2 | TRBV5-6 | ASSSLAPSTGELF
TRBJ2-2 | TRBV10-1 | ASSISSGRASGELF
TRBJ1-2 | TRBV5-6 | ASSLNRGLGYT
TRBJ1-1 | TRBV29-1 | SVDRDRGPYTEAF
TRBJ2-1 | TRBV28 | ASKYPSGRLYNEQF
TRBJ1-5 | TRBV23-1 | ASSQFPPPRLNSNQPQH
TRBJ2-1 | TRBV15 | ATSRDGANYDEQF
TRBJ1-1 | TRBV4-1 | ASSQSRQANTEAF
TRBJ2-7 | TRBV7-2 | ASSNPGLGFN
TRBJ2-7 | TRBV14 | ASSQLRSPSGRPYEQY
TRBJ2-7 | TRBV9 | ASSATPKTSGDDYEQY
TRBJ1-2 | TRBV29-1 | SVEVLQGYGYT